This is a list of T cell receptor beta chains from one sample in a study of T cells in Graves' hyperthyroidism and ophthalmopathy. TCRdb reanalysed the multiplex PCR reads using MiXCR and keeps one entry per CDR3 protein. The data contain around 600,000 distinct CDR3 sequences, 11% to 15% of them seen just once; the ten biggest clones take up approximately 6.4%. The sequenced material came from blood. These receptors originate from a woman between 18 and 29 years old with Graves' ophthalmopathy. Each CDR3 is given with its conserved first and last residue. A D gene is named only where the DNA matches it firmly. Clone size, where shown, is once, few, many, or a class for clones that have expanded.

abundance,d_gene,j_gene,v_gene,CDR3nt,CDR3aa
many,TRBD1,TRBJ1-4,TRBV28,TGTGCCAGCACGGGGGAAGACAGGGGAGTATATGAAAAACTGTTTTTT,CASTGEDRGVYEKLFF
many,TRBD1,TRBJ1-4,TRBV15,TGTGCCACCAGCAGAGACCCGGGACAGGGGATCAGGAATGAAAAACTGTTTTTT,CATSRDPGQGIRNEKLFF
few,-,TRBJ2-7,TRBV19,TGTGCCAGTAGTCCTAAACAGGGCTACGAGCAGTACTTC,CASSPKQGYEQYF
many,-,TRBJ1-2,TRBV27,TGTGCCAGCACTGGCGGAAACTCCTATGGCTACACCTTC,CASTGGNSYGYTF
many,-,TRBJ1-4,TRBV7-2,TGTGCCAGCAGCTTAGAGCGGCGTGAAAAACTGTTTTTT,CASSLERREKLFF
many,TRBD2,TRBJ2-7,TRBV7-9,TGTGCCAGCAGCTTAGTGGGAACTAGCGGGGCCTCCTACGAGCAGTACTTC,CASSLVGTSGASYEQYF
many,TRBD2,TRBJ2-5,TRBV7-2,TGTGCCAGCAGCTTAGGGGGAGGACTAGCGGGAGTGGAGGGGACCCAGTACTTC,CASSLGGGLAGVEGTQYF
many,TRBD1,TRBJ2-3,TRBV2,TGTGCCAGCAGGGGGGACAGGGGCCGCACAGATACGCAGTATTTT,CASRGDRGRTDTQYF
many,-,TRBJ1-2,TRBV6-1,TGTGCCAGCGGCTTACAGGGAGGGGGATTGAGCTATGGCTACACCTTC,CASGLQGGGLSYGYTF
few,-,TRBJ1-1,TRBV20-1,TGCAGCGATTGGACAGTCGACACTGAAGCTTTCTTT,CSDWTVDTEAFF
-,TRBD2,TRBJ2-2,TRBV2,TGTGCCAGCAGCGCGGGCGGGGGAATTGTGAGCACCGGGGAGCTGTTTTTT,CASSAGGGIVSTGELFF
few,-,TRBJ1-2,TRBV6-1,TGTGCCAGCAGTGAAGGCACACTGAGCTATGGCTACACCTTC,CASSEGTLSYGYTF
-,-,TRBJ2-2,TRBV18,TGTGCCAGCTCACGACCGATTAGACAGCGGACCGAGCTGTTTTTT,CASSRPIRQRTELFF
-,-,TRBJ2-2,TRBV9,TGTGCCAGCAGCGTAGGACCGTCGACCGGGGAGCTGTTTTTT,CASSVGPSTGELFF
many,TRBD2,TRBJ2-7,TRBV6-2/TRBV6-3,TGTGCCAGCAGTTTCCAGACTAGCGGGGGCTACGAGCAGTACTTC,CASSFQTSGGYEQYF
-,-,TRBJ2-7,TRBV10-3,TGTGCCATCAGAAGAGGGGAGGACGAGCAGTACTTC,CAIRRGEDEQYF
many,-,TRBJ2-1,TRBV13,TGTGCCAGCAGCTTATGGGGGGTCACGAATGAGCAGTTCTTC,CASSLWGVTNEQFF
many,-,TRBJ2-7,TRBV27,TGTGCCAGCAGTTGGTCCAGGTTCTTCGAGCAGTACTTC,CASSWSRFFEQYF
many,-,TRBJ2-1,TRBV14,TGTGCCAGCAGCCAAGATGTGCGGGTGGGAGTGGGTAATGAGCAGTTCTTC,CASSQDVRVGVGNEQFF
many,TRBD1,TRBJ1-4,TRBV27,TGTGCCAGCAGTTTTACAGGGGCCCGAGGGAAACTGTTTTTT,CASSFTGARGKLFF
-,-,TRBJ2-7,TRBV27,TGTGCCAGCAGTTTAAGGGAGTTCTCCTACGAGCAGTACTTC,CASSLREFSYEQYF
many,-,TRBJ2-1,TRBV27,TGTGCCAGCAGCCGAACCCCCGGGGACCGTCACAATGAGCAGTTCTTC,CASSRTPGDRHNEQFF
many,-,TRBJ2-7,TRBV9,TGTGCCAGCAGCGTAGATGGGCAGGGACCTTACGAGCAGTACTTC,CASSVDGQGPYEQYF
many,-,TRBJ1-2,TRBV20-1,TGCAGTGCTCCCGGGACGTTCAGCACAATCTATGGCTACACCTTC,CSAPGTFSTIYGYTF
many,-,TRBJ2-1,TRBV27,TGTGCCAGCAAACCTCAGAGGGTACAATACAATGAGCAGTTCTTC,CASKPQRVQYNEQFF
-,-,TRBJ1-1,TRBV27,TGTGCCAGCAGTTCAGGGGTCCGGGGAAAAGAAGCTTTCTTT,CASSSGVRGKEAFF
-,TRBD1,TRBJ2-2,TRBV6-2/TRBV6-3,TGTGCCAGCAGTTATGAGGGACAGGGGGAGCTGTTTTTT,CASSYEGQGELFF
many,TRBD1,TRBJ1-2,TRBV20-1,TGCAGTGCTAGAGAGGACAGGGGGAACTATGGCTACACCTTC,CSAREDRGNYGYTF
once,TRBD1,TRBJ1-2,TRBV20-1,TGCAGTGCTGCTACCGGGACAGGGGCACTGTATGGCTACACCTTC,CSAATGTGALYGYTF
many,-,TRBJ2-7,TRBV4-2,TGTGCCAGCAGCCAAGATGGGACTGGACCATACGAGCAGTACTTC,CASSQDGTGPYEQYF
-,-,TRBJ1-1,TRBV12-3/TRBV12-4,TGTGCCAGCAGTTTTGTCCAGGCCACATTGGCTTTCTTT,CASSFVQATLAFF
few,TRBD1,TRBJ1-2,TRBV29-1,TGCAGCGCTGGGGACAGCTATGGCTACACCTTC,CSAGDSYGYTF
-,-,TRBJ1-2,TRBV6-2/TRBV6-3,TGTGCCAGCAGTCCGGGGAGTGGCGCCGGCTACACCTTC,CASSPGSGAGYTF
many,TRBD1,TRBJ2-7,TRBV20-1,TGCAGTGCTAGACCATGGGGGACAGGTTTAAACTCCTACGAGCAGTACTTC,CSARPWGTGLNSYEQYF
-,TRBD2,TRBJ2-1,TRBV6-5,TGTGCCAGCAGTTACCCTTTCCGACTAGCGGGAGTTCATGAGCAGTTCTTC,CASSYPFRLAGVHEQFF
-,TRBD1,TRBJ1-6,TRBV24-1,TGTGCCACCAGTACCGGGACAGCAAATTCACCCCTCCACTTT,CATSTGTANSPLHF
many,-,TRBJ1-1,TRBV3-1,TGTGCCAGCAGCCCGGCCAGGGGAGGCACTGAAGCTTTCTTT,CASSPARGGTEAFF
-,TRBD1,TRBJ1-6,TRBV19,TGTGCCAGTAGTATGCAGCAGGGGGCGCATTCACCCCTCCACTTT,CASSMQQGAHSPLHF
many,TRBD1,TRBJ1-5,TRBV12-3/TRBV12-4,TGTGCCAGCAGTTCTACCGGGACAGGGCCCAATCAGCCCCAGCATTTT,CASSSTGTGPNQPQHF
-,TRBD2,TRBJ2-3,TRBV2,TGTGCCAGCAGCGACCTAGCGGACAACACAGATACGCAGTATTTT,CASSDLADNTDTQYF
few,TRBD1,TRBJ2-7,TRBV25-1,TGTGCCAGCAGTGTGGGACAGGCGGCCGAGCAGTACTTC,CASSVGQAAEQYF
many,-,TRBJ2-3,TRBV7-6,TGTGCCAGCACCGCGCTAGCGCGGGCAGATACGCAGTATTTT,CASTALARADTQYF
many,-,TRBJ2-2,TRBV7-9,TGTGCCAGCAGCTCCCGGCGGGGTTCGAACACCGGGGAGCTGTTTTTT,CASSSRRGSNTGELFF
many,-,TRBJ1-2,TRBV27,TGTGCCAGCAGTTTATCCGTGGGGGAAGGGTTCTATGGCTACACCTTC,CASSLSVGEGFYGYTF
many,-,TRBJ1-2,TRBV19,TGTGCCAGTACCGAGCGGTTGACAGAGTACTATGGCTACACCTTC,CASTERLTEYYGYTF
many,TRBD1,TRBJ1-2,TRBV20-1,TGCAGTGCTCCCCCAGGGGGGGACTATGGCTACACCTTC,CSAPPGGDYGYTF